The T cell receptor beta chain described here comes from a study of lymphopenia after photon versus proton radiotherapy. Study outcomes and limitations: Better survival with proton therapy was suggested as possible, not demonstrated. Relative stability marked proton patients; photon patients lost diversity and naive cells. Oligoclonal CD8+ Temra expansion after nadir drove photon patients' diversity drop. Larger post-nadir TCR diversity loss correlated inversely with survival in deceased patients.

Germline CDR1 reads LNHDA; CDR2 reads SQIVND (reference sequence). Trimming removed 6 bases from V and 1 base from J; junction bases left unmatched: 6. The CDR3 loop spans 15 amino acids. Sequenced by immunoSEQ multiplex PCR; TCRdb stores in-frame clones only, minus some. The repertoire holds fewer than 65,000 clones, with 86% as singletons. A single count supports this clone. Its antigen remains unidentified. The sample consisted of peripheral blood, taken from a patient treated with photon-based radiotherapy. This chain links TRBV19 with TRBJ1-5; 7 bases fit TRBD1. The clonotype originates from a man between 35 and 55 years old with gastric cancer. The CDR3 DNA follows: TGTGCCAGTAGCCATCGACAGGGAAGCAATCAGCCCCAGCATTTT. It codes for CASSHRQGSNQPQHF. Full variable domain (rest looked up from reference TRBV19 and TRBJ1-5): DGGITQSPKYLFRKEGQNVTLSCEQNLNHDAMYWYRQDPGQGLRLIYYSQIVNDFQKGDIAEGYSVSREKKESFPLTVTSAQKNPTAFYLCASSHRQGSNQPQHFGDGTRLSIL.